This T cell receptor (beta chain) derives from a study of PD-1 blockade in classical Hodgkin lymphoma. The V and J ends lost 7 bases and 4 bases respectively, with 19 bases between them. Germline V gene sequence: CDR1 SGHAT, CDR2 FQNNGV. The CDR3 length is 15 residues. The time point was: cycle 4 day 1 (C4D1), after six to seven weeks of nivolumab. Patients all relapsed after autologous stem cell transplantation, and there was variation in brentuximab vedotin exposure. Repertoires were generated with immunoSEQ multiplex PCR, while TCRdb's copy carries only in-frame clones and drops some. The sample shows 6,500 to 9,500 clones, around four fifths of them seen only once.

The sample here was peripheral blood mononuclear cells (PBMCs), taken before the fourth cycle of nivolumab. This receptor was obtained from a human donor with classical Hodgkin lymphoma. The rearrangement uses TRBV11-2 and TRBJ1-1, with D possibly being TRBD1 (6 bases). The CDR3 region is CASTVVGGRRTEAFF. The CDR3, as DNA: TGTGCCAGCACGGTAGTAGGGGGGCGGCGCACTGAAGCTTTCTTT.